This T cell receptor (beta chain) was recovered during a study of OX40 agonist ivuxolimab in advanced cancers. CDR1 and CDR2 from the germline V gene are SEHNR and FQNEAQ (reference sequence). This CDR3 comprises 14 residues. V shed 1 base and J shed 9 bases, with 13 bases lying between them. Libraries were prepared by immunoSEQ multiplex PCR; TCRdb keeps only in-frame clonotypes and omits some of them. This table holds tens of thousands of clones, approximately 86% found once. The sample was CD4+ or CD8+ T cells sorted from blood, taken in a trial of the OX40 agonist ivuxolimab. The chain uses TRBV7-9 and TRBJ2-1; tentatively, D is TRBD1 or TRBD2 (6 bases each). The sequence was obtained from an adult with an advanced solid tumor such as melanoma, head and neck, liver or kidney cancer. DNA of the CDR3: TGTGCCAGCAGCTTAGAGTGGGGGGCGAGTGAGCAGTTCTTC. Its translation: CASSLEWGASEQFF.